What follows are 10 T cell receptor beta chains derived from one specimen sequenced in a study of beta chain features in type 1 diabetes. Isolated RNA was reverse transcribed in full, so expressed TCRB transcripts were sequenced. Clones were sequenced by immunoSEQ multiplex PCR, and TCRdb holds only the in-frame ones, with some missing. The sample has some 270,000 clones, around 7.3% seen once; the top ten hold 1%. The sequenced sample consisted of central memory CD4+ T cells from blood. These receptor sequences come from a woman aged 18-29 years in good health.

The sample holds many counts of this clone. The rearrangement links TRBV27 to TRBJ2-6; D perhaps matches TRBD1 (6 bases). The V end was cut by 5 bases, the J end by 0 bases, with 11 bases between. Germline CDR1 reads MNHEY; CDR2 reads SMNVEV (reference sequence). The CDR3 sequence is 16 residues long. CDR3 sequence (DNA): TGTGCCAGCAGTCCACAGGGAGCCTCTGGGGCCAACGTCCTGACTTTC. Translation: CASSPQGASGANVLTF.

The genes are TRBV4-2 and TRBJ2-1; D possibly corresponds to TRBD1 (6 bases). Looked up from germline, CDR1 is LGHNA and CDR2 is YNFKEQ. Trimming removed 5 bases at V and 0 bases at J, with 11 bases between. The CDR3 contains 15 residues. The CDR3 DNA is TGTGCCAGCAGCTCCGACAGGAACTCCTACAATGAGCAGTTCTTC. Protein sequence: CASSSDRNSYNEQFF.

This clone occurred a few times. The chain is built from TRBV6-1 and TRBJ1-1, with 8 bases lining up with TRBD1. Losses at the gene ends were 6 bases for V and 0 bases for J; bases not matched to a gene: 3. This CDR3 has 14 residues. The germline V gene has CDR1 MNHNS and CDR2 SASEGT. The CDR3 bases are TGTGCCAGCAGGGGACAGGTCCTGAACACTGAAGCTTTCTTT. It encodes CASRGQVLNTEAFF.

The rearrangement uses TRBV30 and TRBJ1-2; a weak D match, TRBD1 (5 bases). The V gene lost 4 bases and the J gene lost 3 bases, with 9 bases spanning the gap. Germline CDR1 reads GTSNPN; CDR2 reads SVGIG (reference sequence). The CDR3 spans 12 residues. In DNA form, the CDR3 reads TGTGCCTGGACCGCGGGACACTATGGCTACACCTTC. It codes for CAWTAGHYGYTF.

The chain joins TRBV19 to TRBJ1-1; the D is unclear. The CDR3 is 13 amino acids. V shed 2 bases and J shed 8 bases, with 12 bases lying between them. Germline values: CDR1 LNHDA, CDR2 SQIVND (reference sequence). The CDR3 DNA reads TGTGCCAGTAGTATACAGTATACGACCGAAGCTTTCTTT. Amino acid sequence: CASSIQYTTEAFF.

The chain joins TRBV2 to TRBJ2-3; D is tentatively TRBD1 or TRBD2 (5 bases each). Germline lookup yields CDR1 SNHLY and CDR2 FYNNEI. The length of the CDR3 is 15 residues. With 0 bases removed from V and 0 bases from J, the gap between germline ends came to 7 bases. The CDR3 region is CASSEAGESTDTQYF. CDR3 DNA: TGTGCCAGCAGTGAAGCGGGGGAAAGCACAGATACGCAGTATTTT.

This clone was seen a handful of times. This chain connects TRBV6-1 to TRBJ2-4; TRBD1 agrees at 8 bases. The CDR3 spans 15 residues. Looked up from germline, CDR1 is MNHNS and CDR2 is SASEGT. Trimming cost V 5 bases and J 6 bases; bases outside gene matches: 9. The CDR3 sequence: CASSLDRDRTNIQYF. In DNA form, the CDR3 reads TGTGCCAGCAGTCTGGACCGGGACAGGACAAACATTCAGTACTTC.

The table lists this clone with a few counts. The V and J genes are TRBV7-9 and TRBJ2-5, with 7 bases that match TRBD1. This CDR3 is 17 amino acids long. With V trimmed by 1 base and J by 5 bases, 13 bases remained unmatched. Germline CDR1 reads SEHNR; CDR2 reads FQNEAQ (reference sequence). CDR3 coding DNA: TGTGCCAGCAGCTTAGGGAACCCACAGGGGTCCGGGGAGACCCAGTACTTC. It is translated as CASSLGNPQGSGETQYF.

The V gene is TRBV29-1, the J gene TRBJ1-4; no reliable D call. This CDR3 spans 13 amino acids. Germline CDR1 reads SQVTM; CDR2 reads ANQGSEA. V lost 6 bases, J lost 0 bases, and 8 bases lay in between. In DNA form, the CDR3 reads TGCAGCGTAAACAGTGCAACTAATGAAAAACTGTTTTTT. Translating it yields CSVNSATNEKLFF.

Here the CDR3 reads CASSSDFEDTQYF. The CDR3 DNA sequence: TGTGCCAGCAGCTCGGACTTTGAAGATACGCAGTATTTT. This chain uses TRBV7-2 with TRBJ2-3; the D gene is possibly TRBD2 (5 bases). V dropped 4 bases and J dropped 5 bases, with 10 bases sitting between them. Germline V gene data show CDR1 as SGHTA and CDR2 as FQGNSA. The CDR3 is made up of 13 amino acids.